This T cell receptor (beta chain) emerged from a study of T cells in Graves' hyperthyroidism and ophthalmopathy. The study, taken as a whole, reports: Separation of ophthalmopathy from stable hyperthyroidism was achieved by a 13 V-J model.

Trimming removed 3 bases from V and 3 bases from J; junction bases left unmatched: 7. The V gene's germline CDR1 is LNHDA and CDR2 SQIVND (reference sequence). This CDR3 spans 16 amino acids. As for this clonotype: Its antigen is unidentified.

Authors of the study amplified TCR beta CDR3 regions from RNA transcripts. During a first-round RT-PCR of the TCR CDR3, the HTBI primer set was used. TCRdb recomputed calls from the multiplex PCR reads with MiXCR, one row per CDR3 protein. The table has about 600,000 distinct CDR3 sequences, more than 13% seen once. The sequencing sample was made of blood. This TCR derives from a woman under 30 with Graves' ophthalmopathy. V gene TRBV19 combines with J gene TRBJ2-7; 11 bases fit TRBD2. CDR3 nucleotide sequence: TGTGCCAGTAGTATCGGCCCCGGGACTAGCGGCTACGAGCAGTACTTC. Translation gives CASSIGPGTSGYEQYF.